The rows below give T cell receptor beta chains drawn from one sample of a study of identical twins. TCRdb redid the calling of the 5' RACE reads with MiXCR, one entry per CDR3 protein. The sample carries around 960,000 distinct CDR3 sequences, more than 9% recorded once. This sample also belongs to another study, concerning yellow fever vaccine responses in identical twins.

The sample comprised PBMCs. These receptors all come from a woman in her late teens or twenties in good health. Both conserved end residues are part of each CDR3. A D gene is named only where the DNA matches it firmly. Not every row has a clone size; where given, it reads once, few, many or a size class.

few	TRBJ2-2	TRBV12-3/TRBV12-4	14	.	TGTGCCAGCATGTCAGGGAGTTACACCGGGGAGCTGTTTTTT	CASMSGSYTGELFF
.	TRBJ2-3	TRBV3-1	19	.	TGTGCCAGCAGCCAAGATATCTTCAGGGGTGCTCCTAACACAGATACGCAGTATTTT	CASSQDIFRGAPNTDTQYF
.	TRBJ2-5	TRBV29-1	14	.	TGCAGCGTTTGGGGAAGTAGCGGACAAGAGACCCAGTACTTC	CSVWGSSGQETQYF
few	TRBJ1-1	TRBV7-9	15	.	TGTGCCAGCAGCACATCTATGACAGGGAACACTGAAGCTTTCTTT	CASSTSMTGNTEAFF
many	TRBJ2-7	TRBV13	12	.	TGTGCCAGCAGTCCGGGGTCCTACGAGCAGTACTTC	CASSPGSYEQYF
.	TRBJ1-1	TRBV28	15	TRBD1	TGTGCCAGCAGTCTCGGGTGGGACAGGGACCATGAAGCTTTCTTT	CASSLGWDRDHEAFF
.	TRBJ2-7	TRBV2	15	.	TGTGCCAGCAGTGAAAGGTACAGGACCACCTACGAGCAGTACTTC	CASSERYRTTYEQYF
.	TRBJ2-1	TRBV7-9	17	TRBD2	TGTGCCAGCAGCCCCCGGGGCGGACTAGCGGGGAACAATGAGCAGTTCTTC	CASSPRGGLAGNNEQFF
few	TRBJ2-3	TRBV12-3/TRBV12-4	14	.	TGTGCCAGCAGTTCCGGACAGCGGACAGATACGCAGTATTTT	CASSSGQRTDTQYF
.	TRBJ1-5	TRBV20-1	14	.	TGCAGTGCTAGAGGAGGGGGATTAGATCAGCCCCAGCATTTT	CSARGGGLDQPQHF
.	TRBJ2-2	TRBV15	16	.	TGTGCCACCAGCAGAGATTGGGGGGAGGACACCGGGGAGCTGTTTTTT	CATSRDWGEDTGELFF
many	TRBJ2-7	TRBV28	14	TRBD2	TGTGCCAGCAGTCTAATAGCGGGAGTCTCCGAGCAGTACTTC	CASSLIAGVSEQYF
.	TRBJ2-7	TRBV9	15	.	TGTGCCAGCAGCGCGGCAGGGGTCGACTTCTACGAGCAGTACTTC	CASSAAGVDFYEQYF
few	TRBJ1-4	TRBV18	16	.	TGTGCCAGCTCCGCAGCGGAGGTGTCAACTAATGAAAAACTGTTTTTT	CASSAAEVSTNEKLFF
few	TRBJ2-3	TRBV5-1	16	.	TGCGCCAGCAGCTTGAGCCGGTCGTCAAGCACAGATACGCAGTATTTT	CASSLSRSSSTDTQYF
.	TRBJ2-3	TRBV20-1	15	TRBD1	TGCAGTGCTCGTGACAGGGACAAAGGCACAGATACGCAGTATTTT	CSARDRDKGTDTQYF
many	TRBJ2-3	TRBV12-3/TRBV12-4	15	.	TGTGCCAGCAGCCTTAGCGGTTCTAGCACAGATACGCAGTATTTT	CASSLSGSSTDTQYF
.	TRBJ2-1	TRBV6-1	16	TRBD2	TGTGCCAGCAGTGATTGGGCGGGGGGGGTTGGGAATGAGCAGTTCTTC	CASSDWAGGVGNEQFF
.	TRBJ1-6	TRBV5-1	15	TRBD1	TGCGCCAGCAGCTGGGGGGACAGGGATAATTCACCCCTCCACTTT	CASSWGDRDNSPLHF
few	TRBJ1-5	TRBV24-1	16	TRBD1	TGTGCCACCAGTGATGCCGGGACAGGGGGGTATCAGCCCCAGCATTTT	CATSDAGTGGYQPQHF
.	TRBJ2-1	TRBV19	13	.	TGTGCCAGTAGTATGGTCAGCTACAATGAGCAGTTCTTC	CASSMVSYNEQFF
few	TRBJ2-1	TRBV5-7	16	TRBD1	TGTGCCAGCAGTATGGACAGGGAAGGCACCTACAATGAGCAGTTCTTC	CASSMDREGTYNEQFF
.	TRBJ1-6	TRBV12-3/TRBV12-4	16	TRBD1	TGTGCCAGCAGTTTAGGCGGGACAGGGGGCAATTCACCCCTCCACTTT	CASSLGGTGGNSPLHF
few	TRBJ2-7	TRBV20-1	15	TRBD1	TGCAGTGCTTCGAACAGGGGGCAAAGCTCCTACGAGCAGTACTTC	CSASNRGQSSYEQYF
.	TRBJ2-5	TRBV20-1	14	.	TGCAGTGCTAGAGATCCGGCTAGTGGGGAGACCCAGTACTTC	CSARDPASGETQYF
.	TRBJ2-5	TRBV4-1	18	.	TGCGCCAGCAGCAACGACCTCCGAGACAGTTTTGACCAAGAGACCCAGTACTTC	CASSNDLRDSFDQETQYF
.	TRBJ1-2	TRBV27	15	TRBD1	TGTGCCAGCAGAAAACAGGGGCGCCTTAACTATGGCTACACCTTC	CASRKQGRLNYGYTF
few	TRBJ2-5	TRBV28	16	.	TGTGCCAGCAGTTTGGGGGGTTTGAGGGGGCAAGAGACCCAGTACTTC	CASSLGGLRGQETQYF
few	TRBJ1-6	TRBV7-9	14	.	TGTGCCAGCAGCTTCTACCGTAGCGATTCACCCCTCCACTTT	CASSFYRSDSPLHF
few	TRBJ1-5	TRBV3-1	17	TRBD1	TGTGCCAGCAGCCAAGCGGCAGGGGGCCTCCGCAATCAGCCCCAGCATTTT	CASSQAAGGLRNQPQHF
many	TRBJ2-1	TRBV28	16	.	TGTGCCAGCAGCTTATTAGGTGGGGGCTCCTACAATGAGCAGTTCTTC	CASSLLGGGSYNEQFF